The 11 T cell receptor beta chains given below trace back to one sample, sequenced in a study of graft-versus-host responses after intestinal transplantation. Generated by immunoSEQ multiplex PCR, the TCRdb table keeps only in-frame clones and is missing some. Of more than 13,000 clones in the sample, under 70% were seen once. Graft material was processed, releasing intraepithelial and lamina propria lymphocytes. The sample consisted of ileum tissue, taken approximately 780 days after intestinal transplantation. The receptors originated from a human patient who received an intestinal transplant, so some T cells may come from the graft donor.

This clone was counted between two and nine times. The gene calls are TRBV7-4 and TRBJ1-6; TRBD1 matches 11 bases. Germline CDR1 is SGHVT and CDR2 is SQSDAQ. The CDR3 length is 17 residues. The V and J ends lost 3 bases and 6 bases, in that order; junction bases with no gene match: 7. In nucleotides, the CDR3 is TGTGCCAGCAGCTTTCACATCGGGACAGGGGGTAATTCACCCCTCCACTTT. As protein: CASSFHIGTGGNSPLHF.

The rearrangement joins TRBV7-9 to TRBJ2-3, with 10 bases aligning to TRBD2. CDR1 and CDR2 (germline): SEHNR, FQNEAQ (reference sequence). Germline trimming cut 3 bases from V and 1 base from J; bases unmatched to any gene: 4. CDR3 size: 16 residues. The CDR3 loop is CASSFSGGAGTDTQYF. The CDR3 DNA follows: TGTGCCAGCAGCTTCAGCGGGGGGGCTGGCACAGATACGCAGTATTTT.

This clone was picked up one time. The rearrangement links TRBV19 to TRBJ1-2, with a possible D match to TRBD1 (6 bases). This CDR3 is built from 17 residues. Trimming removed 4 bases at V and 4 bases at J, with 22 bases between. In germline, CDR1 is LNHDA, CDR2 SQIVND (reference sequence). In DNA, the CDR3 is TGTGCCAGTAGTAGAGGGGGACATCCCCTTAGGGGCTATGGCTACACCTTC. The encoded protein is CASSRGGHPLRGYGYTF.

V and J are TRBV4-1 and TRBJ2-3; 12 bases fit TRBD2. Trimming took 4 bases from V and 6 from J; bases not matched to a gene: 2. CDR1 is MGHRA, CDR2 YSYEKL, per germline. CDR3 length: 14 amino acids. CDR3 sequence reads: CASSRLAGDDTQYF. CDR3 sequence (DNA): TGCGCCAGCAGCCGACTAGCGGGAGACGATACGCAGTATTTT.

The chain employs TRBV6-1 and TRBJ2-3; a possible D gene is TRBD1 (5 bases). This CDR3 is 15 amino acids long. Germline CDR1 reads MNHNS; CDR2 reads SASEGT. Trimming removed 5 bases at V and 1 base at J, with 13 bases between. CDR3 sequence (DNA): TGTGCCAGCAGTAACCAGGGTGCGGGCACAGATACGCAGTATTTT. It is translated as CASSNQGAGTDTQYF.

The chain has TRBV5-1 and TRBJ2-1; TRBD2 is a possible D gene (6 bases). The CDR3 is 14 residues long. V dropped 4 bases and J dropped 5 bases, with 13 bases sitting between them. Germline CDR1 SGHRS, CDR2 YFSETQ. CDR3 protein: CASSPPLANNEQFF. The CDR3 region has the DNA TGCGCCAGCAGCCCCCCACTAGCAAACAATGAGCAGTTCTTC.

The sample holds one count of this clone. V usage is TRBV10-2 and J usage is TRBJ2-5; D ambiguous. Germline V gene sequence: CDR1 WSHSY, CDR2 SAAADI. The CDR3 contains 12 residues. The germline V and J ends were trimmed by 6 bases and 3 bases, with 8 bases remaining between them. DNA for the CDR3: TGCGCCAGCAGCCCGGACGAAGAGACCCAGTACTTC. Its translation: CASSPDEETQYF.

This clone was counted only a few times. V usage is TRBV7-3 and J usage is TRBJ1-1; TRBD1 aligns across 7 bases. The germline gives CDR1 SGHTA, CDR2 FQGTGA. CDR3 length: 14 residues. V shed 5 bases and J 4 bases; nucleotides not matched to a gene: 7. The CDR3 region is CASSLQGPGTEAFF. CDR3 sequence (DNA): TGTGCCAGCAGCCTACAGGGGCCGGGCACTGAAGCTTTCTTT.

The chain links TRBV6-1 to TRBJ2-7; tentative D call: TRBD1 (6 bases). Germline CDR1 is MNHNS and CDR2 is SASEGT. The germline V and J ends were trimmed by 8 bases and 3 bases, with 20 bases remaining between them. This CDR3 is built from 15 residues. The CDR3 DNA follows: TGTGCCAGCGCAGTGTCACAGGGCGGCTACTACGAGCAGTACTTC. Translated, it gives CASAVSQGGYYEQYF.

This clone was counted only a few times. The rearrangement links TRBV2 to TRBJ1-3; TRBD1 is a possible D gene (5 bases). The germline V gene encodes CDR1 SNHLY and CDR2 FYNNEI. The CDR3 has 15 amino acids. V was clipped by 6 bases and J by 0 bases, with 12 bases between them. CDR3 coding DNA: TGTGCCAGCAGCGACGGGACGAGCTCTGGAAACACCATATATTTT. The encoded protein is CASSDGTSSGNTIYF.

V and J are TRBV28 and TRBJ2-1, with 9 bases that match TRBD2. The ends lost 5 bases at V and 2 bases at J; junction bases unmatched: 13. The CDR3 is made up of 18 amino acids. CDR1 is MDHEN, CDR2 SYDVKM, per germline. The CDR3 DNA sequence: TGTGCCAGCAGTGCACCGGGAGAGGCTAGCGGGGCCTACAATGAGCAGTTCTTC. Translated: CASSAPGEASGAYNEQFF.